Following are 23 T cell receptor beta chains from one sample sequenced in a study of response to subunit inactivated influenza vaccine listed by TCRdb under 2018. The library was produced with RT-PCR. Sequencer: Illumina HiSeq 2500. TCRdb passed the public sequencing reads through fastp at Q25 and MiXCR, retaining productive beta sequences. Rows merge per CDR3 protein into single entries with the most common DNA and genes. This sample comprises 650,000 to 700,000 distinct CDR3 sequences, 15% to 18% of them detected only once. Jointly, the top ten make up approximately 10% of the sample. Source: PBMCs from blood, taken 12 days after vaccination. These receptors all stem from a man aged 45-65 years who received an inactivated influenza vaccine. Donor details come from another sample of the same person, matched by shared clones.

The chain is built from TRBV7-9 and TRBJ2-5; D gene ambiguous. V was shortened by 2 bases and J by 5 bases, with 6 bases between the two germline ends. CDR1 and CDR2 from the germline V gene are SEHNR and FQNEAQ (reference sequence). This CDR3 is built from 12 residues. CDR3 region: CASSLYPETQYF. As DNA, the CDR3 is TGTGCCAGCAGCTTATATCCTGAGACCCAGTACTTC.

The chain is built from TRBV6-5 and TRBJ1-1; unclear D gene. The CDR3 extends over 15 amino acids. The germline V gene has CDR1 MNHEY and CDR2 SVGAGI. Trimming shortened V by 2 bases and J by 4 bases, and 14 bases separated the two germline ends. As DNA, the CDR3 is TGTGCCAGCAGTTACCTGGACGCCCAGGTCACTGAAGCTTTCTTT. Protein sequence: CASSYLDAQVTEAFF.

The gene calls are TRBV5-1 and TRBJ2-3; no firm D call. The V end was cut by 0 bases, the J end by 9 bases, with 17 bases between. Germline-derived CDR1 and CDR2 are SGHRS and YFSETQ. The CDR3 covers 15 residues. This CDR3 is CASSLEADFGRTQYF. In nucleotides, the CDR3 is TGCGCCAGCAGCTTGGAGGCCGATTTCGGGCGGACGCAGTATTTT.

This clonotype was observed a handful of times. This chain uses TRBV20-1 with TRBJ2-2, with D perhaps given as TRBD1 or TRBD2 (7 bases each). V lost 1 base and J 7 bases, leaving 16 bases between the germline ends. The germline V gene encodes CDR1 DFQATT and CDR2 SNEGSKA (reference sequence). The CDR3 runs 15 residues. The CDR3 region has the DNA TGCAGTGCTAGAGTTGGGGGGAGGGGGCACGGGGAGCTGTTTTTT. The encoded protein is CSARVGGRGHGELFF.

The CDR3 DNA reads as TGTGCCAGCAGCCCAGGGGGCAAGTTTGCTACGCAGTATTTT. Protein sequence: CASSPGGKFATQYF. This rearrangement joins TRBV7-8 to TRBJ2-3; TRBD1 aligns across 8 bases. Germline V gene data show CDR1 as SGHVS and CDR2 as FQNEAQ. J was trimmed by 8 bases and V by 5 bases; bases with no gene match: 9. CDR3 length equals 14 residues.

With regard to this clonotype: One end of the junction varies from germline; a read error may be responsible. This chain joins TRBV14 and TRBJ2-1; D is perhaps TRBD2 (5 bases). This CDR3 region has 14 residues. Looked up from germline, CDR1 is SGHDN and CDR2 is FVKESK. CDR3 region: CASSQAAVSTGIVF. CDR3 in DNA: TGTGCCAGCAGCCAAGCGGCTGTTTCGACGGGAATTGTCTTC.

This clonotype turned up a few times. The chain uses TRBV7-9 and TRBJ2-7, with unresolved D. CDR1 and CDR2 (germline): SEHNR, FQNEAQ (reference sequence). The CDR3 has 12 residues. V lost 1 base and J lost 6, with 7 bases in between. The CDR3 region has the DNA TGTGCCAGCAGCTTAGGGCCGTTCGAGCAGTACTTC. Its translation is CASSLGPFEQYF. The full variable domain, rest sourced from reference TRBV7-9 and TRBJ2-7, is DTGVSQNPRHKITKRGQNVTFRCDPISEHNRLYWYRQTLGQGPEFLTYFQNEAQLEKSRLLSDRFSAERPKGSFSTLEIQRTEQGDSAMYLCASSLGPFEQYFGPGTRLTVT.

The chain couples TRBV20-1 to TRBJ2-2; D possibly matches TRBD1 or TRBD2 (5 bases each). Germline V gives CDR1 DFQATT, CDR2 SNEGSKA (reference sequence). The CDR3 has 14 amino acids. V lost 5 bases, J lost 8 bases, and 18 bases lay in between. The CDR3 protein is CSAPIGTPVGELFF. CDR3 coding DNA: TGCAGTGCTCCAATCGGGACCCCCGTAGGGGAGCTGTTTTTT.

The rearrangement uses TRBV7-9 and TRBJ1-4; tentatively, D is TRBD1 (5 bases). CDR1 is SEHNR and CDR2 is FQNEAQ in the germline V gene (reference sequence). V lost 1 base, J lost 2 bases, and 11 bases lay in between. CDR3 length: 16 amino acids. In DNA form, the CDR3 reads TGTGCCAGCAGCTTAGGTAGCGGGACCACTAATGAAAAACTGTTTTTT. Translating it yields CASSLGSGTTNEKLFF.

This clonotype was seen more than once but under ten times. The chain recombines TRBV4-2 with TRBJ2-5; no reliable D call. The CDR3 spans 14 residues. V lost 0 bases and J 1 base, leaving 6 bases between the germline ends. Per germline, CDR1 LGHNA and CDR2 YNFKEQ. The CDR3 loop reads CASSQDAFQETQYF. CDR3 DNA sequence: TGTGCCAGCAGCCAAGATGCGTTCCAAGAGACCCAGTACTTC.

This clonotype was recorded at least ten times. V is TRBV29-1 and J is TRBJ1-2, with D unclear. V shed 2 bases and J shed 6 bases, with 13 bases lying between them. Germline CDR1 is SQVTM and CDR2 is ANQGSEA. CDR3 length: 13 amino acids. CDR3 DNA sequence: TGCAGCGTTGAAAGACCCAGGTCCCATGGCTACACCTTC. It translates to CSVERPRSHGYTF.

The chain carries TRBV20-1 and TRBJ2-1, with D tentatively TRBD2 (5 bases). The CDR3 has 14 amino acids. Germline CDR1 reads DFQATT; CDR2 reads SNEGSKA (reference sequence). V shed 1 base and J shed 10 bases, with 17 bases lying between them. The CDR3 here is CSARATAGGPEQFF. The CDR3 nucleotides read TGCAGTGCTAGAGCTACGGCGGGCGGACCGGAGCAGTTCTTC.

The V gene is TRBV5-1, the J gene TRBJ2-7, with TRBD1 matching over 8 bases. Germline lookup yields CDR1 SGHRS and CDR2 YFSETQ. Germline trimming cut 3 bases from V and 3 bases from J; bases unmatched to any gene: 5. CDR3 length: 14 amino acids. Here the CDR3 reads CASSSRTGYYEQYF. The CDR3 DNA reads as TGCGCCAGCAGCTCACGGACAGGGTACTACGAGCAGTACTTC.

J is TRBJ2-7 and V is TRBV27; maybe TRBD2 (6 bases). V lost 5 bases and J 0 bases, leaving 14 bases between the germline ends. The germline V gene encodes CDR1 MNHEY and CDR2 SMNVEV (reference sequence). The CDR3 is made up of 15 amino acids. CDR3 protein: CASSPRRESSYEQYF. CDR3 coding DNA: TGTGCCAGCAGTCCTAGACGGGAGAGCTCCTACGAGCAGTACTTC.

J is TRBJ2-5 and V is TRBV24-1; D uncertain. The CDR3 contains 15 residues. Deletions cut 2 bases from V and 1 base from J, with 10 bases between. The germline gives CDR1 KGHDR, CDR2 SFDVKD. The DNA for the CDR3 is TGTGCCACCAGTGATTCCTCCACATTCCAAGAGACCCAGTACTTC. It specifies CATSDSSTFQETQYF.

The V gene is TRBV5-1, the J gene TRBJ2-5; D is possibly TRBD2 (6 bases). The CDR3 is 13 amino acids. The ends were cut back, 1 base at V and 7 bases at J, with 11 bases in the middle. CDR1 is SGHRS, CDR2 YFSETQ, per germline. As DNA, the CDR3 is TGCGCCAGCAGCTTGAGGGTGGAGGGGACCCAGTACTTC. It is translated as CASSLRVEGTQYF.

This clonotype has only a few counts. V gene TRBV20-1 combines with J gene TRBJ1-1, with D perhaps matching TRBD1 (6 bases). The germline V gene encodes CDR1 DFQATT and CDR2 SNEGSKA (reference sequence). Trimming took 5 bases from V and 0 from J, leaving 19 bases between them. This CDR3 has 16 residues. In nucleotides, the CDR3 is TGCAGTGCTGACGCCCTAGGTGGGGGCCTGAACACTGAAGCTTTCTTT. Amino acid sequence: CSADALGGGLNTEAFF.

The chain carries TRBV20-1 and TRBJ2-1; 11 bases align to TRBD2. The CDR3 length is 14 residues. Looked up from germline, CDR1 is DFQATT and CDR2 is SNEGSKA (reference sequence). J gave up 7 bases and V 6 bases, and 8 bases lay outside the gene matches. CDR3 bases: TGCAGTGCGGTAGCGGGGGGGCGAATGAATGAGCAGTTCTTC. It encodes CSAVAGGRMNEQFF.

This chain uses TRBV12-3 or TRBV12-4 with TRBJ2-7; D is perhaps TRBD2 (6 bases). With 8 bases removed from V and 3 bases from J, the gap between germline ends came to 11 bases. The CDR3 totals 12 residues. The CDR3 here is CASAEGFYEQYF. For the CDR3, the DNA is TGTGCCAGCGCGGAGGGGTTCTACGAGCAGTACTTC.

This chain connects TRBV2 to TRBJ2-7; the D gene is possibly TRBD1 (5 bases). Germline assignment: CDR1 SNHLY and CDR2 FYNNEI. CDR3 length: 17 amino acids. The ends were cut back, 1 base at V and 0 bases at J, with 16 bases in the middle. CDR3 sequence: CASSEGLQVRGSYEQYF. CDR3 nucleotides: TGTGCCAGCAGTGAAGGACTTCAGGTTAGGGGCTCCTACGAGCAGTACTTC.

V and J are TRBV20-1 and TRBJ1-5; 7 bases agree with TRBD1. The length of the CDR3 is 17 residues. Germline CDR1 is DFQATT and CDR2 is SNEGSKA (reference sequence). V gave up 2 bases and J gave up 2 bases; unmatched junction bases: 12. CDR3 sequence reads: CSARSNRGTRGNQPQHF. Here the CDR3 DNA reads TGCAGTGCTAGATCTAACAGGGGCACCAGGGGCAATCAGCCCCAGCATTTT.

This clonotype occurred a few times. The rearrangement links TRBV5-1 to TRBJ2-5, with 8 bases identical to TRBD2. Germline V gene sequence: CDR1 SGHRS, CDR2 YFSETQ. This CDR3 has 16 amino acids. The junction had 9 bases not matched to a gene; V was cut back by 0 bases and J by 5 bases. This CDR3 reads CASSLAVGLVMETQYF. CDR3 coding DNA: TGCGCCAGCAGCTTGGCCGTGGGACTAGTTATGGAGACCCAGTACTTC.

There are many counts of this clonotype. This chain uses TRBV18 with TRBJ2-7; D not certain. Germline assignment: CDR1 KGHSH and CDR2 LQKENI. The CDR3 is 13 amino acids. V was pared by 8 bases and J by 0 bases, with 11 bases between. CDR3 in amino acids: CASSPPSSYEQYF. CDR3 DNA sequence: TGTGCCAGCAGCCCACCCAGCTCCTACGAGCAGTACTTC.